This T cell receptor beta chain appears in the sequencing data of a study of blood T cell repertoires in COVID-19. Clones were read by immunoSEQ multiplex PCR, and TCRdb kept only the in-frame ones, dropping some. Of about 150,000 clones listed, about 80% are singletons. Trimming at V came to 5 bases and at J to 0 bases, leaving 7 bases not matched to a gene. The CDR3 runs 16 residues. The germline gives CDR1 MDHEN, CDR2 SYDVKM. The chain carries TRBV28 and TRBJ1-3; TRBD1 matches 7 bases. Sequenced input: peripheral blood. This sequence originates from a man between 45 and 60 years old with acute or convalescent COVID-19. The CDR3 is CASSPGQTYSGNTIYF. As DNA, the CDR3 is TGTGCCAGCAGTCCGGGACAGACCTACTCTGGAAACACCATATATTTT.